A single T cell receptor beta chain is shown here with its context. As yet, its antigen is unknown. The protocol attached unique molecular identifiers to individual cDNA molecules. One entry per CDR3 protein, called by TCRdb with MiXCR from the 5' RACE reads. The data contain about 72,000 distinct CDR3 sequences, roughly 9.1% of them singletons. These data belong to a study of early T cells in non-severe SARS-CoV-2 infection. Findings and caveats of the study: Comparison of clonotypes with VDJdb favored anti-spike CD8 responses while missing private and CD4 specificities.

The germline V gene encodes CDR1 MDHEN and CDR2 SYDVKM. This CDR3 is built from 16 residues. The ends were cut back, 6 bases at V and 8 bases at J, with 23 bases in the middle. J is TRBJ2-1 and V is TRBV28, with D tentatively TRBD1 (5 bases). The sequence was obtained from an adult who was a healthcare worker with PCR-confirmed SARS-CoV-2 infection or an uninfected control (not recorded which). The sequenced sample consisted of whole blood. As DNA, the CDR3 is TGTGCCAGCAGCCCGTCGGTAGGCAGGGTGGCTGATGAGCAGTTCTTC. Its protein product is CASSPSVGRVADEQFF.